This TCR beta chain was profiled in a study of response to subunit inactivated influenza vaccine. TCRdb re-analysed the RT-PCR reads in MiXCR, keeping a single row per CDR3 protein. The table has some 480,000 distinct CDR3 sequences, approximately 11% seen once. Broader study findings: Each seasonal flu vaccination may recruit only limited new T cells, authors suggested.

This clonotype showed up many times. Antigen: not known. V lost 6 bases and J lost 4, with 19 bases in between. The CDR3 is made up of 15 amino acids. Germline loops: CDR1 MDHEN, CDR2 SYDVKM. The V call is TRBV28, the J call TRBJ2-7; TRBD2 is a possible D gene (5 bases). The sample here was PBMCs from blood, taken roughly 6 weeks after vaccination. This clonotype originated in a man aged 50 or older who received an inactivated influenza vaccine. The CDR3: CASSPTARVGYEQYF. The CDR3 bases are TGTGCCAGCAGCCCTACGGCGAGGGTCGGATACGAGCAGTACTTC.